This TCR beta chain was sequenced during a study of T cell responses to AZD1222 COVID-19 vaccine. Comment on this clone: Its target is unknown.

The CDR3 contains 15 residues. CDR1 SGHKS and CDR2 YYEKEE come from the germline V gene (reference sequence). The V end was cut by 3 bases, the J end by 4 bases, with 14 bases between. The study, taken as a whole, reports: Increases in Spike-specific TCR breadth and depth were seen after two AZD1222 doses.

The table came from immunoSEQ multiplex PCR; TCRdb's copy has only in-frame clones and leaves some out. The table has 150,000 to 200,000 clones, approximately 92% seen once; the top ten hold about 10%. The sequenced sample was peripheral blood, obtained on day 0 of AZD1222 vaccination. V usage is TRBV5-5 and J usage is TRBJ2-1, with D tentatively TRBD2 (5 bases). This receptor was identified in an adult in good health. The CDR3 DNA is TGTGCCAGCAGCTCGCGGGCAGGTTTTTACAATGAGCAGTTCTTC. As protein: CASSSRAGFYNEQFF.